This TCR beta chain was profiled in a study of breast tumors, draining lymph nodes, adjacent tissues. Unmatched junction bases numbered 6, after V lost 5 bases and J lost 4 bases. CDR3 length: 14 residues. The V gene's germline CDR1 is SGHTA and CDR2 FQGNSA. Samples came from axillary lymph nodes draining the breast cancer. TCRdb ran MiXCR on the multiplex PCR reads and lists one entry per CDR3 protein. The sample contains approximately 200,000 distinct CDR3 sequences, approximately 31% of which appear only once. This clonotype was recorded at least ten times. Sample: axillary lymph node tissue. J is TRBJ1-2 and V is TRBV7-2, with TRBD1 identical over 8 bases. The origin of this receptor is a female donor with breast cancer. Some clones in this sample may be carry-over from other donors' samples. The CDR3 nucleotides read TGTGCCAGCAGCAGGGGACAGGCTCTCTATGGCTACACCTTC. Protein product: CASSRGQALYGYTF. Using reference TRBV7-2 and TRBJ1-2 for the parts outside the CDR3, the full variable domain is GAGVSQSPSNKVTEKGKDVELRCDPISGHTALYWYRQSLGQGLEFLIYFQGNSAPDKSGLPSDRFSAERTGGSVSTLTIQRTQQEDSAVYLCASSRGQALYGYTFGSGTRLTVV.